This T cell receptor (beta chain) is from a study of graft-versus-host responses after intestinal transplantation (dated by TCRdb to the early 2020s). Notes on the research overall: The transplants that recipients got were multivisceral, liver-intestinal, or isolated intestinal. The cohort enrolled under 25 intestinal transplant recipients including one retransplant, and a few patients lacking pretransplant specimens were excluded. A peak of at least 4% donor T cells among recipient peripheral blood mononuclear cells was the definition used for donor T cell macrochimerism. Anti-thymocyte globulin induction was given to all recipients, followed by maintenance tacrolimus and steroids for approximately three years. Alloreactive clones were identified by sequencing pre-transplant mixed lymphocyte reaction products and comparing these products with unstimulated pre-transplant donor and recipient T cells. Samples from three later patients were sequenced in-house on an Illumina MiSeq with MiXCR processing rather than by the commercial service. Graft-versus-host and host-versus-graft alloreactive T cell clones were tracked in the graft, circulation and bone marrow after intestinal transplantation using bulk TCR-beta CDR3 sequencing. Study-wide conclusions, independent of this receptor: Conclusions were limited by the relatively low number and heterogeneity of intestinal transplant patients. Patients with donor T cell macrochimerism had high GvH to HvG T cell clonal ratios in their allografts. Peak levels of circulating GvH clones were associated with declines in HvG clones early after transplant. GvH clones were found in recipient bone marrow, and some of the GvH clones appeared earlier in ileal mucosa or blood, which is consistent with an intestinal mucosal origin.

This specimen's time point label, interpreted: cells obtained before transplantation from donor or recipient. CD3+CD4+ and CD3+CD8+ populations were FACS-sorted from unstimulated pre-transplant donor and recipient cells taken from spleen or lymph nodes. Taken from cysteine to phenylalanine, the CDR3 has 16 residues. Only the CDR3 DNA is retained, 48 bases long and in frame from the first base. A distance of 19 bases separates the germline ends of V and J, which lose 0 bases and 8 bases respectively. The germline V gene supplies CDR1 SGHAT and CDR2 FQNNGV. Libraries were made using the immunoSEQ multiplex PCR assay. In most patients, genomic DNA was isolated using the Qiagen DNeasy Blood and Tissue Kit and sent frozen to Adaptive Biotechnologies for TCR sequencing. For most patients, genomic DNA was subjected to high-throughput TCR-beta CDR3 sequencing by Adaptive Biotechnologies. Under the source paper's analysis protocol: TCR sequencing data were retrieved from Adaptive's ImmunoSEQ software for about 17 patients, whereas a few other patients were processed with MiXCR and VDJtools. To correct CD4 versus CD8 sorting errors, any sequence found in both subsets at a frequency ratio below 5:1 was removed. CDR3 nucleotide sequences shared between donor and recipient were removed because their origin could not be assigned. Alloreactive clones required at least 2-fold expansion over unstimulated cells and minimum CFSE-low frequency of 0.002% (template counts) or 0.001% (read counts). Clones detected in sequenced pre-transplant spleen, lymph node, or MLR CFSE-low populations of the donor or recipient were defined as mappable. The cumulative frequency of alloreactive clones was calculated as a percentage of all sequences, weighted by copy number. As stored in TCRdb, this immuneACCESS dataset retains in-frame rearrangements with V and J assigned. A fraction of the clones does not appear; measured against another copy, unresolved V genes explain less than half of the discrepancy, and the remainder lacks a known reason. D and trimming were read from the DNA, whereas the V and J calls and clone size are those reported in that table. A total of roughly 100,000 clones appear in this sample, 87% of them only once. Approximately 1% of the sample belongs to the ten largest clones.

This clone was recorded only once. What antigen it recognizes has not been identified. The input lacks base qualities; no much larger clone sits a single base away. The clonotype was recovered from a human donor who received an intestinal transplant. Recombination linked TRBV11-2 to TRBJ1-2; the D gene lacks a confident call. Source: unstimulated CD4+ T cells sorted from spleen or lymph node cells, taken before intestinal transplant. The sequenced DNA: TGTGCCAGCAGCTTAGATGGGCTCGACGTCTTGAGAGGCTACACCTTC. This gives the protein CASSLDGLDVLRGYTF.